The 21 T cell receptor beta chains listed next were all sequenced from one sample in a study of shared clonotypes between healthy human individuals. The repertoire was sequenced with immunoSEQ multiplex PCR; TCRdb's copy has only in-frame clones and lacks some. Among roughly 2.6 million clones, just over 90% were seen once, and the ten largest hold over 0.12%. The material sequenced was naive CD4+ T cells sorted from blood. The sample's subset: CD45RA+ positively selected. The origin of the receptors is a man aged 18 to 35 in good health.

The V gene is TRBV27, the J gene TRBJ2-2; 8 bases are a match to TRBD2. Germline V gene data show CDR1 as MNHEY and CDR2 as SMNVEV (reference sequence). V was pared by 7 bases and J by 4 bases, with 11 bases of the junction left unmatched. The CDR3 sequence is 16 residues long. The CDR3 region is CASIPSLAGGTGELFF. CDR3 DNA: TGTGCCAGCATTCCCTCCCTAGCGGGCGGCACCGGGGAGCTGTTTTTT.

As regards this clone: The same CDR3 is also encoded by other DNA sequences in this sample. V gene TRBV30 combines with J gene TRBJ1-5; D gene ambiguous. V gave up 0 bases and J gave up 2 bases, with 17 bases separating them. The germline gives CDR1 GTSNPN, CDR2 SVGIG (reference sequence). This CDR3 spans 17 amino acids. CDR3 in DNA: TGTGCCTGGAGTGTCACCCGGACGGGAGGAGGCAATCAGCCCCAGCATTTT. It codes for CAWSVTRTGGGNQPQHF.

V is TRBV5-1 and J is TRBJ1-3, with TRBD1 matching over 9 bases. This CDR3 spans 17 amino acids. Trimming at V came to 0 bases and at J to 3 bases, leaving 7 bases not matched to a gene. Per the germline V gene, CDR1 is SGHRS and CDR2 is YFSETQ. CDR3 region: CASSLGPTGGGGNTIYF. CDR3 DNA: TGCGCCAGCAGCTTGGGGCCGACAGGGGGTGGTGGAAACACCATATATTTT.

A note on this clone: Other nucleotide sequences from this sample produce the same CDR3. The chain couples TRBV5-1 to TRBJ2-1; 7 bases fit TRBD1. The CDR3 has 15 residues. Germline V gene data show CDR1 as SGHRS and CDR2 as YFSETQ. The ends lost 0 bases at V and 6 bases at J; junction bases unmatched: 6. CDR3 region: CASSLGGGRVNEQFF. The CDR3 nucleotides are TGCGCCAGCAGCTTGGGAGGGGGCCGAGTCAATGAGCAGTTCTTC. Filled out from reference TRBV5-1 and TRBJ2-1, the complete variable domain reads KAGVTQTPRYLIKTRGQQVTLSCSPISGHRSVSWYQQTPGQGLQFLFEYFSETQRNKGNFPGRFSGRQFSNSRSEMNVSTLELGDSALYLCASSLGGGRVNEQFFGPGTRLTVL.

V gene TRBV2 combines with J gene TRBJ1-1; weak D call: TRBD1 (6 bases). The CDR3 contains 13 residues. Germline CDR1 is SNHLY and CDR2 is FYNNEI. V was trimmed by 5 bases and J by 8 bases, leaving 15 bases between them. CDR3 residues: CASSSLAGTEAFF. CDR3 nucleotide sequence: TGTGCCAGCAGTTCACTGGCCGGGACAGAAGCTTTCTTT.

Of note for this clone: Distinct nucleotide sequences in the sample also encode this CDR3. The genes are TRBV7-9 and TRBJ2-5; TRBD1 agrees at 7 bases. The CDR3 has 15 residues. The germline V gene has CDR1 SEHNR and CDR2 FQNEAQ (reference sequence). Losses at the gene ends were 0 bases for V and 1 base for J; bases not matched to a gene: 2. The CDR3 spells CASSLAGTVQETQYF. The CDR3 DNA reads TGTGCCAGCAGCTTAGCAGGGACAGTCCAAGAGACCCAGTACTTC. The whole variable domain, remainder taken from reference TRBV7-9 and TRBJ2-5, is DTGVSQNPRHKITKRGQNVTFRCDPISEHNRLYWYRQTLGQGPEFLTYFQNEAQLEKSRLLSDRFSAERPKGSFSTLEIQRTEQGDSAMYLCASSLAGTVQETQYFGPGTRLLVL.

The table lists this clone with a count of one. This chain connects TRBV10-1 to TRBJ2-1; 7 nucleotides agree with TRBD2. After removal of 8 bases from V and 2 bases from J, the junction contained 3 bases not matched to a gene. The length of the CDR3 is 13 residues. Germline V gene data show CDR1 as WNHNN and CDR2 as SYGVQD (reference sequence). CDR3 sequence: CASSSGAYNEQFF. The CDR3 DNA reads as TGCGCCAGCTCTAGCGGAGCCTACAATGAGCAGTTCTTC.

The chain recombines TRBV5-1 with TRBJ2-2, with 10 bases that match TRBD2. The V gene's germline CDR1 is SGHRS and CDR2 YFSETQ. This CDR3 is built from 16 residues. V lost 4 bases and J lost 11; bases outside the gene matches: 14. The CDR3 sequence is CASSPVRASGRGELFF. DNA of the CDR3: TGCGCCAGCAGCCCCGTTCGGGCTAGCGGGAGAGGAGAGCTGTTTTTT.

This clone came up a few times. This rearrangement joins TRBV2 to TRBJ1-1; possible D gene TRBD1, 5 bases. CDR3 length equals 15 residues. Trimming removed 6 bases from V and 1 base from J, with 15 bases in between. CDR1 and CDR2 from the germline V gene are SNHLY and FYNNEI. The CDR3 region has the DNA TGTGCCAGCAGCCCTGGGGCAGGGAGGAACACTGAAGCTTTCTTT. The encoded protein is CASSPGAGRNTEAFF.

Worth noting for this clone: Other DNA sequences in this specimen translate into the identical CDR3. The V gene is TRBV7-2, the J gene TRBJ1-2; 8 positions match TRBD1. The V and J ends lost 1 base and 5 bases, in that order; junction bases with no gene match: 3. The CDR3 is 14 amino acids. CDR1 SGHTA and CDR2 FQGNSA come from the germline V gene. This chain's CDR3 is CASSLVGQGYGYTF. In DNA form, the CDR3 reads TGTGCCAGCAGCTTAGTAGGACAGGGTTATGGCTACACCTTC.

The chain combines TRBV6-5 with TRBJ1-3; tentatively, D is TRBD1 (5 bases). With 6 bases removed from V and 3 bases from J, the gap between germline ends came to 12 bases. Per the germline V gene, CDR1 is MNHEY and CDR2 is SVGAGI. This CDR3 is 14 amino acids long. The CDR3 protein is CASRPGTNGNTIYF. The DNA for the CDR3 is TGTGCCAGCAGACCCGGGACTAATGGAAACACCATATATTTT.

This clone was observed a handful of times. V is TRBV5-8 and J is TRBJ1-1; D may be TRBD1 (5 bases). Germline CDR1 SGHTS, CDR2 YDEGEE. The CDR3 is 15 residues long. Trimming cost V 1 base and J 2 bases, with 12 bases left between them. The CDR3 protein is CASSLSGRSNTEAFF. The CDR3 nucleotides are TGTGCCAGCAGCTTGTCGGGACGGTCTAACACTGAAGCTTTCTTT.

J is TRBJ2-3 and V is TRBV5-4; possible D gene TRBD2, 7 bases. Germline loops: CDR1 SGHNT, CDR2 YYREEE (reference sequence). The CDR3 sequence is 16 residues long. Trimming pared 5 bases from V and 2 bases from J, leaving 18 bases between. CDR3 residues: CASRRGGAGFTDTQYF. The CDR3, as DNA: TGTGCCAGCAGGCGTGGGGGGGCAGGGTTCACAGATACGCAGTATTTT.

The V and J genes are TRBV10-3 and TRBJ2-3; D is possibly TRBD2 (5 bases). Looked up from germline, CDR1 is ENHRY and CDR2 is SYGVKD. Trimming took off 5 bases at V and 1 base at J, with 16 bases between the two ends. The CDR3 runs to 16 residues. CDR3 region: CAISNKRPGGTDTQYF. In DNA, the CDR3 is TGTGCCATCAGTAATAAGCGGCCTGGAGGCACAGATACGCAGTATTTT.

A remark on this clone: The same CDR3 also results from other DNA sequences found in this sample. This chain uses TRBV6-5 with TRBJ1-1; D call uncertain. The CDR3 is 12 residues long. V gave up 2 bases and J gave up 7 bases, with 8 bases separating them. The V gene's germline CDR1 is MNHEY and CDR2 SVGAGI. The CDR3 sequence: CASSYSGIEAFF. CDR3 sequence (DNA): TGTGCCAGCAGTTACAGCGGGATTGAAGCTTTCTTT.

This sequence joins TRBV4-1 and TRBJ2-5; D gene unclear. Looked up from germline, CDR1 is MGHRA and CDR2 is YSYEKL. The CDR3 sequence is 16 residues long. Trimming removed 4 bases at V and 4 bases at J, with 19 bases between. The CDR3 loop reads CASSPKDRALTETQYF. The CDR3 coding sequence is TGCGCCAGCAGCCCAAAAGACCGGGCACTAACAGAGACCCAGTACTTC.

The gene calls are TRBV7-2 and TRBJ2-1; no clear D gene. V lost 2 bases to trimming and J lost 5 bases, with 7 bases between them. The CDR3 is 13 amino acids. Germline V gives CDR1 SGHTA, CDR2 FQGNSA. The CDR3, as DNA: TGTGCCAGCAGCTTATCGGCGGACAATGAGCAGTTCTTC. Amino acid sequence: CASSLSADNEQFF.

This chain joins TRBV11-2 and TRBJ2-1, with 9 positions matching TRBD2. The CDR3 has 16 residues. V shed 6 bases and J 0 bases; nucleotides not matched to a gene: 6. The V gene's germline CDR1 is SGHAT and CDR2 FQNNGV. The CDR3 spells CASSSSGAFSYNEQFF. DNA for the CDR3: TGTGCCAGCAGTTCTAGCGGGGCCTTCTCCTACAATGAGCAGTTCTTC. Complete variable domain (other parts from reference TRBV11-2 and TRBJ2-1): EAGVAQSPRYKIIEKRQSVAFWCNPISGHATLYWYQQILGQGPKLLIQFQNNGVVDDSQLPKDRFSAERLKGVDSTLKIQPAKLEDSAVYLCASSSSGAFSYNEQFFGPGTRLTVL.

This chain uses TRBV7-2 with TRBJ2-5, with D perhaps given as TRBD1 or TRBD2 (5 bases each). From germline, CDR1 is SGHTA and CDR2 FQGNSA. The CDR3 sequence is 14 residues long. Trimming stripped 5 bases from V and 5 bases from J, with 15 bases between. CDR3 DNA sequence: TGTGCCAGCAGCCCTGGGGCCTGGGGGGAGACCCAGTACTTC. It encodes CASSPGAWGETQYF.

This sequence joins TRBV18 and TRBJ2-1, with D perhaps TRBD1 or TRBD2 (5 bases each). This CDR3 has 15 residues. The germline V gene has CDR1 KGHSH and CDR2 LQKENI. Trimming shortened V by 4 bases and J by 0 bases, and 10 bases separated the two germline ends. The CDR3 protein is CASSLGESSYNEQFF. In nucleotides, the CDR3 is TGTGCCAGCTCACTGGGGGAGAGCTCCTACAATGAGCAGTTCTTC.

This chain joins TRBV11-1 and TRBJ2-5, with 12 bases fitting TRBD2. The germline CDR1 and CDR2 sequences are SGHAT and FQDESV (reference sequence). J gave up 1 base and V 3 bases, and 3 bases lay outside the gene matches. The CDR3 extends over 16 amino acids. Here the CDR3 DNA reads TGTGCCAGCAGCTTCGGACTAGCGGGGCTCCAAGAGACCCAGTACTTC. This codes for CASSFGLAGLQETQYF.